This T cell receptor beta chain came from a study of T cells in Graves' hyperthyroidism and ophthalmopathy. General study points: Most thyroid clonotypes that were expanded above 0.001 also turned up in blood.

This clonotype was picked up many times. The antigen remains unidentified. The CDR3 is 19 residues long. Germline CDR1 and CDR2: MDHEN and SYDVKM. The trim removed 5 bases at V and 4 bases at J, leaving 22 bases unmatched. Amplification targeted TCR beta CDR3 regions from RNA transcripts. HTBI primers were employed in a first-round RT-PCR of the TCR CDR3. Via MiXCR, TCRdb re-called the multiplex PCR reads, giving one row per CDR3 protein. Of about 400,000 distinct CDR3 sequences in the sample, about 15% were seen once. Graves' hyperthyroidism without ophthalmopathy progression within 18 months was termed stable. The study based diagnoses on clinical symptoms, serum thyroxine and TRAb, thyroid ultrasound and orbital computed tomography.

The receptor was isolated from a woman aged 18-29 years with Graves' hyperthyroidism. The chain is built from TRBV28 and TRBJ1-2; 7 bases line up with TRBD1. The specimen sequenced was blood. The CDR3 protein is CASSTQGPDRAPNTYGYTF. The CDR3 nucleotides are TGTGCCAGCAGTACCCAAGGCCCCGACAGGGCGCCGAATACCTATGGCTACACCTTC.